This is a list of T cell receptor beta chains from one sample in a study of cytomegalovirus exposure and HLA in healthy donors. Profiled with immunoSEQ multiplex PCR; TCRdb holds only in-frame clones, not every one. The sample has 200,000 to 250,000 clones, more than 65% seen once. Sequencing was performed on PBMCs. These receptors all stem from a man in his fifties in good health and CMV-seronegative. The CDR3 runs from the conserved cysteine through the conserved F or W. D genes are given only for firm matches. For some rows the clone size is stated as once, few or many, or as a class when expanded; others skip it.

>TRBJ2-2|TRBV11-1|TRBD2|NA
CASSSDASGSWAGELFF
TGTGCCAGCAGCTCAGATGCTAGCGGGAGTTGGGCCGGGGAGCTGTTTTTT
>TRBJ2-7|TRBV18|TRBD1|NA
CASSPLRTGSSYEQYF
TGTGCCAGCTCACCTTTGAGGACAGGAAGCTCCTACGAGCAGTACTTC
>TRBJ2-7|TRBV7-2|TRBD1|NA
CASSGRTGNEQYF
TGTGCCAGCAGCGGGCGGACAGGGAACGAGCAGTACTTC
>TRBJ1-1|TRBV2|NA|NA
CASSDSRGYSEAFF
TGTGCCAGCAGTGACTCGAGGGGGTACTCTGAAGCTTTCTTT
>TRBJ2-7|TRBV9|TRBD1|NA
CASSPSRDREQYF
TGTGCCAGCAGCCCATCCCGGGACAGGGAGCAGTACTTC
>TRBJ2-2|TRBV27|TRBD1|few
CASSSQGRLIGELFF
TGTGCCAGCAGTTCACAGGGGAGACTCATCGGGGAGCTGTTTTTT
>TRBJ1-4|TRBV19|NA|NA
CASSMGLNNEKLFF
TGTGCCAGTAGTATGGGGCTTAATAATGAAAAACTGTTTTTT
>TRBJ2-2|TRBV12-5|NA|NA
CASGLVMSENTGELFF
TGTGCTAGTGGTTTGGTAATGTCAGAGAACACCGGGGAGCTGTTTTTT
>TRBJ2-7|TRBV5-4|TRBD1|NA
CASSLGGQGSSYEQYF
TGTGCCAGCAGCTTGGGGGGACAGGGGAGCTCCTACGAGCAGTACTTC
>TRBJ1-2|TRBV15|TRBD1|NA
CATSRGGQAYGYTF
TGTGCCACCAGCAGAGGTGGACAGGCGTATGGCTACACCTTC
>TRBJ2-7|TRBV6-5|NA|NA
CASSYDGRGYEQYF
TGTGCCAGCAGTTACGACGGGAGAGGCTACGAGCAGTACTTC
>TRBJ2-5|TRBV30|NA|NA
CAWTPGGWQETQYF
TGTGCCTGGACCCCCGGCGGGTGGCAAGAGACCCAGTACTTC
>TRBJ2-1|TRBV25-1|NA|NA
CASVSSYNEQFF
TGTGCCAGCGTGAGCTCCTACAATGAGCAGTTCTTC
>TRBJ2-2|TRBV5-4|NA|NA
CASSLDGETGELFF
TGTGCCAGCAGCTTGGACGGGGAGACCGGGGAGCTGTTTTTT
>TRBJ1-1|TRBV5-1|NA|NA
CASSPTSGGRYTEAFF
TGCGCCAGCAGCCCCACATCAGGCGGGAGATACACTGAAGCTTTCTTT
>TRBJ2-7|TRBV11-3|NA|NA
CASTFSRGHTYEQYF
TGTGCCAGCACTTTTTCACGTGGGCATACCTACGAGCAGTACTTC
>TRBJ2-7|TRBV28|TRBD1|NA
CASSSLSTGISYEQYF
TGTGCCAGCAGTTCCCTCTCGACAGGGATCTCCTACGAGCAGTACTTC
>TRBJ2-7|TRBV9|NA|NA
CASSVADSGSGYEQYF
TGTGCCAGCAGCGTAGCCGACTCCGGGTCGGGATACGAGCAGTACTTC
>TRBJ2-7|TRBV5-1|NA|NA
CASSLTSGQTYEQYF
TGCGCCAGCAGCTTGACGAGCGGGCAGACCTACGAGCAGTACTTC
>TRBJ2-3|TRBV7-9|NA|NA
CASSSADGGTDTQYF
TGTGCCAGCAGCTCAGCTGACGGGGGCACAGATACGCAGTATTTT
>TRBJ2-7|TRBV5-1|NA|NA
CASRSSAQGYEQYF
TGCGCCAGCAGATCTTCCGCCCAGGGGTACGAGCAGTACTTC
>TRBJ1-2|TRBV20-1|NA|NA
CSATFFDGYTF
TGCAGTGCTACCTTTTTCGATGGCTACACCTTC
>TRBJ2-2|TRBV28|TRBD1|NA
CASSSGGADTGELFF
TGTGCCAGCAGTTCAGGGGGCGCGGACACCGGGGAGCTGTTTTTT
>TRBJ1-5|TRBV18|NA|NA
CASSAVDSNQPQHF
TGTGCCAGCTCAGCGGTGGATAGCAATCAGCCCCAGCATTTT
>TRBJ2-5|TRBV5-8|TRBD2|NA
CASSRGLAGFQETQYF
TGTGCCAGCAGCAGGGGACTAGCGGGGTTCCAAGAGACCCAGTACTTC
>TRBJ1-1|TRBV7-9|NA|NA
CASSLDGQSMNTEAFF
TGTGCCAGCAGCTTAGATGGGCAGAGTATGAACACTGAAGCTTTCTTT
>TRBJ2-1|TRBV29-1|TRBD2|few
CSVAASGSNEQFF
TGCAGCGTTGCGGCTAGCGGGAGCAATGAGCAGTTCTTC
>TRBJ2-1|TRBV19|NA|NA
CASSIGGYNEQFF
TGTGCCAGTAGTATCGGGGGTTACAATGAGCAGTTCTTC